The entry below gives a single T cell receptor (beta chain) sequence along with its context. Sequencing was performed with immunoSEQ multiplex PCR; in TCRdb, only in-frame clones are kept and a portion is missing. The sample carries 180,000 or so clones, about four fifths recorded once. The data belong to a study of blood T cell repertoires in COVID-19. Study summary: The United States, Italy and Spain provided the acute and convalescent COVID-19 samples.

Germline assignment: CDR1 MGHRA and CDR2 YSYEKL. The germline V and J ends were trimmed by 1 base and 3 bases, with 7 bases remaining between them. The CDR3 consists of 14 residues. The sequencing input was PBMCs or T cells enriched from blood (not recorded which). The rearrangement uses TRBV4-1 and TRBJ2-1, with D hard to call. The source of this sequence is a woman between 50 and 59 years old in a cohort exposed to, infected with or recovered from COVID-19 (not recorded which). The CDR3 is CASSQGQIYNEQFF. CDR3 bases: TGCGCCAGCAGCCAAGGGCAGATCTACAATGAGCAGTTCTTC.